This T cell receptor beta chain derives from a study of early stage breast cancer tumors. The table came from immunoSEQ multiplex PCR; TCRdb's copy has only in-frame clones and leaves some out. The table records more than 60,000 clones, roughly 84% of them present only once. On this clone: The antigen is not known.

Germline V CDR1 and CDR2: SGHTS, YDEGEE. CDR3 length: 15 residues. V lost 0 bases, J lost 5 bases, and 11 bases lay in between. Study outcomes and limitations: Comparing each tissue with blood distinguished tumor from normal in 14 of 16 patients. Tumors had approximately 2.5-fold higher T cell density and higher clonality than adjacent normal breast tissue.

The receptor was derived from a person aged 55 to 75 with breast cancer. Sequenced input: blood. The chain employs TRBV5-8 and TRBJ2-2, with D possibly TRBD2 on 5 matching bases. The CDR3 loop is CASSLGNRGTGELFF. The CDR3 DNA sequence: TGTGCCAGCAGCTTGGGGAATCGGGGTACCGGGGAGCTGTTTTTT.